This T cell receptor (beta chain) was sequenced during a study of T cells in Graves' hyperthyroidism and ophthalmopathy. Study-wide points: Most expanded thyroid clonotypes above 0.001 also appeared in blood.

Reasons for excluding patients were uncontrolled infection, other autoimmune disease, pregnancy or lactation. From RNA transcripts, TCR beta CDR3 regions were amplified. The TCR CDR3 first-round RT-PCR relied on the HTBI primer set. TCRdb re-called the multiplex PCR reads through MiXCR, storing one row per CDR3 protein. Of 250,000 to 300,000 distinct CDR3 sequences listed, approximately 15% are singletons. Germline lookup yields CDR1 MGHRA and CDR2 YSYEKL. The length of the CDR3 is 13 residues. V shed 2 bases and J shed 5 bases, with 9 bases lying between them. This clonotype appeared a few times. Its antigen remains unidentified.

J is TRBJ2-5 and V is TRBV4-1, with D unclear. The clonotype originates from a woman between 55 and 75 years old with Graves' ophthalmopathy. Material for sequencing was blood. CDR3 loop: CASSQTHGETQYF. CDR3 bases: TGCGCCAGCAGCCAAACACACGGTGAGACCCAGTACTTC.